Listed below are T cell receptor beta chains from one sample, sequenced in a study of blood T cell repertoires in COVID-19. Only in-frame clones appear in the TCRdb table, and some are missing; sequencing was by immunoSEQ multiplex PCR. The sample has roughly 130,000 clones, 82% seen once. Specimen: peripheral blood. The receptors here all came from a woman between 70 and 85 years old with acute or convalescent COVID-19. CDR3s include the opening cysteine and the closing phenylalanine or tryptophan. The D gene is left open where the match is weak. Not all rows give a size; the values are once, few, many and, for expanded clones, a class.

D: TRBD1; J: TRBJ2-3; size: -; V: TRBV7-9; CDR3: CASSLGTGTDTQYF; DNA: TGTGCCAGCAGCTTAGGGACAGGGACAGATACGCAGTATTTT
D: TRBD1; J: TRBJ1-6; size: few; V: TRBV7-2; CDR3: CASSWEGQGSSPLHF; DNA: TGTGCCAGCAGCTGGGAGGGACAGGGGTCTTCACCCCTCCACTTT
D: -; J: TRBJ1-6; size: -; V: TRBV5-6; CDR3: CASTQTVVNSPLHF; DNA: TGTGCCAGCACCCAGACAGTGGTTAATTCACCCCTCCACTTT
D: TRBD1; J: TRBJ1-3; size: -; V: TRBV7-8; CDR3: CASSLMTGPSGNTIYF; DNA: TGTGCCAGCAGCTTAATGACAGGGCCCTCCGGAAACACCATATATTTT
D: -; J: TRBJ1-1; size: few; V: TRBV6-1; CDR3: CASSEMVTLNTEAFF; DNA: TGTGCCAGCAGTGAAATGGTCACTTTGAACACTGAAGCTTTCTTT
D: TRBD2; J: TRBJ2-3; size: -; V: TRBV18; CDR3: CASSPKLAGGTDTQYF; DNA: TGTGCCAGCTCACCCAAACTAGCGGGGGGGACGGATACGCAGTATTTT
D: -; J: TRBJ1-5; size: -; V: TRBV6-2/TRBV6-3; CDR3: CASSPIDSDQPQHF; DNA: TGTGCCAGCAGTCCGATCGACAGTGATCAGCCCCAGCATTTT
D: -; J: TRBJ2-3; size: -; V: TRBV5-1; CDR3: CASSFETGRIVTTDTQYF; DNA: TGCGCCAGCAGCTTTGAGACAGGGAGGATTGTTACCACAGATACGCAGTATTTT
D: -; J: TRBJ1-1; size: medium-sized; V: TRBV4-2; CDR3: CASSPGGGPNTEAFF; DNA: TGTGCCAGCAGCCCCGGTGGAGGGCCGAACACTGAAGCTTTCTTT
D: -; J: TRBJ2-5; size: -; V: TRBV11-1; CDR3: CASSRGDQKGTQYF; DNA: TGTGCCAGCAGCCGCGGGGACCAAAAGGGGACCCAGTACTTC
D: -; J: TRBJ1-2; size: -; V: TRBV30; CDR3: CAWMGPNPGLNYGYTF; DNA: TGTGCCTGGATGGGGCCGAACCCGGGACTTAACTATGGCTACACCTTC
D: -; J: TRBJ1-2; size: -; V: TRBV4-2; CDR3: CASSQAGAGPQGNYGYTF; DNA: TGTGCCAGCAGCCAAGCAGGCGCTGGGCCCCAGGGTAACTATGGCTACACCTTC
D: -; J: TRBJ1-6; size: -; V: TRBV11-3; CDR3: CASSLDQVSPLHF; DNA: TGTGCCAGCAGCTTAGATCAGGTTTCACCCCTCCACTTT
D: -; J: TRBJ1-5; size: -; V: TRBV6-2/TRBV6-3; CDR3: CASSYSGGNQPQHF; DNA: TGTGCCAGCAGTTATTCCGGGGGCAATCAGCCCCAGCATTTT
D: -; J: TRBJ1-3; size: -; V: TRBV30; CDR3: CAWNVPENTIYF; DNA: TGTGCCTGGAATGTCCCGGAGAACACCATATATTTT
D: -; J: TRBJ1-1; size: -; V: TRBV6-6; CDR3: CASSSLTLAHTEAFF; DNA: TGTGCCAGCAGTTCCCTGACACTGGCCCACACTGAAGCTTTCTTT
D: -; J: TRBJ1-1; size: -; V: TRBV14; CDR3: CASSQGGWVGDTEAFF; DNA: TGTGCCAGCAGCCAAGGAGGGTGGGTCGGGGACACTGAAGCTTTCTTT
D: -; J: TRBJ1-1; size: -; V: TRBV10-2; CDR3: CATLQVNTEAFF; DNA: TGCGCCACCCTACAGGTGAACACTGAAGCTTTCTTT
D: TRBD2; J: TRBJ2-3; size: -; V: TRBV29-1; CDR3: CSVDGGSTDTQYF; DNA: TGCAGCGTCGACGGGGGGAGCACAGATACGCAGTATTTT
D: -; J: TRBJ1-1; size: -; V: TRBV6-5; CDR3: CASTRGSTEAFF; DNA: TGTGCCAGCACTAGAGGGAGCACTGAAGCTTTCTTT
D: TRBD2; J: TRBJ2-3; size: -; V: TRBV11-2; CDR3: CASSSTGTSGGAGDTQYF; DNA: TGTGCCAGCAGCTCCACCGGGACTAGCGGGGGGGCGGGAGATACGCAGTATTTT
D: -; J: TRBJ1-2; size: once; V: TRBV7-8; CDR3: CASSLGREGGYTF; DNA: TGTGCCAGCAGCTTGGGCAGGGAGGGTGGCTACACCTTC
D: -; J: TRBJ1-2; size: -; V: TRBV5-1; CDR3: CASSSYAGGLGYTF; DNA: TGCGCCAGCAGCTCTTACGCGGGGGGTCTGGGCTACACCTTC
D: -; J: TRBJ1-6; size: -; V: TRBV5-1; CDR3: CASSLDQQGKARSPLHF; DNA: TGCGCCAGCAGCTTGGACCAGCAGGGGAAGGCCAGGTCACCCCTCCACTTT
D: -; J: TRBJ1-5; size: -; V: TRBV18; CDR3: CASSPRRDNQPQHF; DNA: TGTGCCAGCTCACCACGCAGGGACAATCAGCCCCAGCATTTT
D: -; J: TRBJ1-1; size: -; V: TRBV24-1; CDR3: CATSDAAGKAFF; DNA: TGTGCCACCAGTGATGCAGCAGGGAAAGCTTTCTTT
D: -; J: TRBJ1-2; size: -; V: TRBV19; CDR3: CASSLQTYGYTF; DNA: TGTGCCAGTAGTTTACAGACATATGGCTACACCTTC
D: -; J: TRBJ2-2; size: -; V: TRBV7-2; CDR3: CASSLLPRATGELFF; DNA: TGTGCCAGCAGCCTCCTACCCAGGGCCACCGGGGAGCTGTTTTTT
D: -; J: TRBJ1-4; size: -; V: TRBV14; CDR3: CASSQIHASEKLFF; DNA: TGTGCCAGCAGCCAAATCCATGCGAGTGAAAAACTGTTTTTT
D: TRBD1; J: TRBJ1-2; size: -; V: TRBV19; CDR3: CASSIPGTDSYGYTF; DNA: TGTGCCAGTAGTATCCCTGGGACAGATAGTTATGGCTACACCTTC
D: -; J: TRBJ2-2; size: -; V: TRBV12-3/TRBV12-4; CDR3: CASGRGGTGELFF; DNA: TGTGCCAGCGGGCGAGGCGGGACCGGGGAGCTGTTTTTT
D: TRBD1; J: TRBJ1-3; size: -; V: TRBV27; CDR3: CASSSTPFAGQVTSGNTIYF; DNA: TGTGCCAGCAGTTCCACGCCATTCGCGGGACAGGTAACCTCTGGAAACACCATATATTTT